Listed here are 17 T cell receptor beta chains from one sample, sequenced in a study of blood T cell repertoires in COVID-19. The protocol was immunoSEQ multiplex PCR, while the TCRdb copy is restricted to in-frame clones and leaves out a portion. The data hold 300,000 to 450,000 clones, with around 87% observed a single time. Sequenced material: peripheral blood. The receptors were sampled from a woman aged 60 to 75 with COVID-19, enrolled during active disease.

The rearrangement uses TRBV5-6 and TRBJ1-2, with a possible D match to TRBD1 (6 bases). CDR3 length: 15 amino acids. In germline, CDR1 is SGHDT, CDR2 YYEEEE. V was clipped by 4 bases and J by 6 bases, with 19 bases between them. The CDR3 region is CASSVVQSGVHGYTF. The CDR3 coding sequence is TGTGCCAGCAGCGTAGTACAGTCAGGGGTCCATGGCTACACCTTC.

The chain employs TRBV5-1 and TRBJ2-5; D gene ambiguous. CDR3 length: 11 amino acids. Trimming stripped 4 bases from V and 3 bases from J, with 4 bases between. CDR1 and CDR2 from the germline V gene are SGHRS and YFSETQ. CDR3 sequence: CASSIEETQYF. CDR3 DNA sequence: TGCGCCAGCAGCATAGAAGAGACCCAGTACTTC.

The V and J genes are TRBV25-1 and TRBJ1-6, with D perhaps matching TRBD1 (6 bases). Trimming cost V 1 base and J 2 bases, with 9 bases left between them. Germline values: CDR1 MGHDK, CDR2 SYGVNS. This CDR3 has 16 amino acids. In nucleotides, the CDR3 is TGTGCCAGCAGTGAATCACAGGGCACCTATAATTCACCCCTCCACTTT. It yields the protein CASSESQGTYNSPLHF.

This chain links TRBV29-1 with TRBJ2-2; D is unresolved. V was trimmed by 6 bases and J by 5 bases, leaving 16 bases between them. The CDR3 is 14 residues long. Germline assignment: CDR1 SQVTM and CDR2 ANQGSEA. CDR3 nucleotide sequence: TGCAGCGTCCCAGCCGGGTATAGGACCGGGGAGCTGTTTTTT. Its translation is CSVPAGYRTGELFF.

The J gene is TRBJ1-1, the V gene TRBV3-1 (or the pseudogene TRBV3-2); D not resolved. CDR1 is LGHDT, CDR2 YNNKEL, per germline (reference sequence). The CDR3 is 12 amino acids. Between the trimmed V and J ends, which lost 9 bases and 0 bases, there was a span of 8 bases. CDR3 nucleotides: TGTGCCAGTGCGATCTTGAACACTGAAGCTTTCTTT. As protein: CASAILNTEAFF.

The chain combines TRBV12-3 or TRBV12-4 with TRBJ2-7; 9 bases are a match to TRBD1. The V and J ends lost 6 bases and 8 bases, in that order; junction bases with no gene match: 5. The CDR3 runs 12 residues. The CDR3: CASSLGQGKQYF. CDR3 DNA sequence: TGTGCCAGCAGCCTGGGACAGGGCAAGCAGTACTTC.

The chain is built from TRBV2 and TRBJ2-1; 7 bases are a match to TRBD2. In germline, CDR1 is SNHLY, CDR2 FYNNEI. The J segment lost 3 bases and the V segment lost 7 bases, leaving 9 bases of the junction unmatched. The CDR3 is 15 residues long. The CDR3 reads CASIGGRGGYNEQFF. The CDR3 DNA reads as TGTGCCAGCATCGGAGGGCGCGGGGGCTACAATGAGCAGTTCTTC. The full variable domain, in which reference TRBV2 and TRBJ2-1 provide the parts outside the CDR3, is EPEVTQTPSHQVTQMGQEVILRCVPISNHLYFYWYRQILGQKVEFLVSFYNNEISEKSEIFDDQFSVERPDGSNFTLKIRSTKLEDSAMYFCASIGGRGGYNEQFFGPGTRLTVL.

V gene TRBV19 combines with J gene TRBJ1-2; 10 bases are a match to TRBD1. J lost 4 bases, V lost 3 bases, and 8 bases had no gene match. This CDR3 has 16 residues. Germline-derived CDR1 and CDR2 are LNHDA and SQIVND (reference sequence). The CDR3 spells CASSISPGTGVYGYTF. The CDR3 coding sequence is TGTGCCAGTAGTATCAGCCCCGGGACAGGGGTCTATGGCTACACCTTC.

The rearrangement joins TRBV6-5 to TRBJ2-5; no reliable D call. The CDR3 consists of 15 residues. Trimming cost V 4 bases and J 5 bases, with 17 bases left between them. CDR1 is MNHEY and CDR2 is SVGAGI in the germline V gene. This CDR3 reads CASSSKWSSQETQYF. The CDR3 bases are TGTGCCAGCAGTTCGAAGTGGTCTTCCCAGGAGACCCAGTACTTC.

The chain employs TRBV5-1 and TRBJ2-1; D might be TRBD2 (6 bases). This CDR3 spans 15 amino acids. The germline gives CDR1 SGHRS, CDR2 YFSETQ. The ends were cut back, 5 bases at V and 4 bases at J, with 16 bases in the middle. CDR3 nucleotides: TGCGCCAGCAGGGCGGGGTTGGACGCGTACAATGAGCAGTTCTTC. Translating it yields CASRAGLDAYNEQFF.

The genes are TRBV24-1 and TRBJ2-7, with D unresolved. V was shortened by 12 bases and J by 0 bases, with 17 bases between the two germline ends. From germline, CDR1 is KGHDR and CDR2 SFDVKD. The CDR3 is made up of 14 amino acids. CDR3: CADRHLSSSYEQYF. The DNA of the CDR3 is TGTGCCGACCGACACCTATCAAGCTCCTACGAGCAGTACTTC.

This clone was recorded only once. This chain uses TRBV10-3 with TRBJ2-1, with 8 bases aligning to TRBD1. V shed 10 bases and J 5 bases; nucleotides not matched to a gene: 10. The CDR3 sequence is 14 residues long. Germline values: CDR1 ENHRY, CDR2 SYGVKD. The CDR3 reads CASKTGAVDNEQFF. CDR3 nucleotides: TGTGCCAGCAAGACAGGGGCTGTGGACAATGAGCAGTTCTTC.

The V and J genes are TRBV11-3 and TRBJ1-2; 7 bases line up with TRBD1. V lost 5 bases, J lost 7 bases, and 4 bases stayed unmatched. Germline values: CDR1 SGHNT, CDR2 YENEEA. There are 12 residues in the CDR3. The CDR3 coding sequence is TGTGCCAGCAGCGACAGGGATGGTGGCTACACCTTC. It specifies CASSDRDGGYTF.

The V call is TRBV13, the J call TRBJ2-1; TRBD1 agrees at 10 bases. Germline CDR1 PRHDT, CDR2 FYEKMQ (reference sequence). This CDR3 comprises 14 residues. Losses at the gene ends were 5 bases for V and 4 bases for J; bases not matched to a gene: 2. The CDR3 protein is CASSLGQGYNEQFF. CDR3 nucleotide sequence: TGTGCCAGCAGCCTGGGACAGGGGTACAATGAGCAGTTCTTC.

The rearrangement joins TRBV16 to TRBJ2-1, with D possibly TRBD1 on 5 matching bases. Germline V gives CDR1 KGHSY, CDR2 FQNENV. V was pared by 3 bases and J by 9 bases, with 15 bases between. CDR3 length: 14 amino acids. The CDR3 sequence is CASSHSRGRAEQFF. In nucleotides, the CDR3 is TGTGCCAGCAGCCACTCAAGGGGCAGAGCTGAGCAGTTCTTC.

The V call is TRBV6-1, the J call TRBJ1-2, with D possibly matching TRBD1 (5 bases). The CDR3 extends over 16 amino acids. CDR1 and CDR2 (germline): MNHNS, SASEGT. V was clipped by 3 bases and J by 5 bases, with 19 bases between them. CDR3 sequence (DNA): TGTGCCAGCAGTGATCCCTCATGGGGCAGCCGTTATGGCTACACCTTC. This translates into CASSDPSWGSRYGYTF.

This clone was counted a single time. The chain couples TRBV3-1 (or the pseudogene TRBV3-2) to TRBJ1-3, with D possibly matching TRBD1 (5 bases). Germline CDR1 is LGHDT and CDR2 is YNNKEL (reference sequence). This CDR3 is 14 amino acids long. Trimming shortened V by 3 bases and J by 2 bases, and 8 bases separated the two germline ends. CDR3 region: CASSQQGAGNTIYF. Here the CDR3 DNA reads TGTGCCAGCAGCCAGCAGGGTGCTGGAAACACCATATATTTT.